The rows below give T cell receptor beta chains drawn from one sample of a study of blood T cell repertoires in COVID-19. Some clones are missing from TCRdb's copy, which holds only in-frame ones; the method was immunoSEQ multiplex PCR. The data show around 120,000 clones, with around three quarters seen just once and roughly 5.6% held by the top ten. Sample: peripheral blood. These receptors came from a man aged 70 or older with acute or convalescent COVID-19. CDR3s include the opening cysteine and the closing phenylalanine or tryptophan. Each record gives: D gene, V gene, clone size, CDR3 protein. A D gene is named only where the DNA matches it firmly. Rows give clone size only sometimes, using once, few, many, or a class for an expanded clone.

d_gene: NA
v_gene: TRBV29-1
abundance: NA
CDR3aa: CSVGSYEQYF

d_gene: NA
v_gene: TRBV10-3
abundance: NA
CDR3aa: CAISGGGPYNEQFF

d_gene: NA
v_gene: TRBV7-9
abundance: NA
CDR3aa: CASSPRVGDTQYF

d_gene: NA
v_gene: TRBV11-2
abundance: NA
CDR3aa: CASSLVPRVTELFF

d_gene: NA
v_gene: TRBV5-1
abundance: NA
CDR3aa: CASSSQGRDTEAFF

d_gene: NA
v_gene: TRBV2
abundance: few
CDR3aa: CASSSVQEGGGELFF

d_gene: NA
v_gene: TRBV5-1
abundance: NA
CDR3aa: CASSLALSNEKLFF

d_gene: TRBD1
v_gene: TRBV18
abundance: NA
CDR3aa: CASSPDRGNGEKLFF

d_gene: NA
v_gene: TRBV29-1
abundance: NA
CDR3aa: CSVGGDQETQYF

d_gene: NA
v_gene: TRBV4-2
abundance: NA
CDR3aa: CASSSRTRQADTQYF

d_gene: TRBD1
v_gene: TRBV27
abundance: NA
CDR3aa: CASSSQGAGDEKLFF

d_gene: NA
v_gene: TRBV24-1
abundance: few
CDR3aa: CATSENAGPTGELFF